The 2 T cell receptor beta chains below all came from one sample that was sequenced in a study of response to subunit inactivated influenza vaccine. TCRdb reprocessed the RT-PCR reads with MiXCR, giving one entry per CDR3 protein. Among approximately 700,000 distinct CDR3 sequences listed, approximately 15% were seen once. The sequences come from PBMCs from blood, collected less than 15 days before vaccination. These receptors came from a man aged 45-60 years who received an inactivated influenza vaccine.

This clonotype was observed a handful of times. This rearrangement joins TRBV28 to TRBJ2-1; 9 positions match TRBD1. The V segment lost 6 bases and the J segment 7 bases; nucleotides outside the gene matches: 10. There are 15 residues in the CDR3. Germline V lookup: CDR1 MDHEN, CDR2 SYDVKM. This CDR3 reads CASSGPGTGKNEQFF. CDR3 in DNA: TGTGCCAGCAGCGGTCCCGGGACAGGGAAAAATGAGCAGTTCTTC.

The CDR3 is CASSPTSQGNIQYF. The DNA of the CDR3 is TGTGCCAGCAGCCCGACTAGTCAGGGAAACATTCAGTACTTC. This chain uses TRBV3-1 with TRBJ2-4, with D perhaps TRBD2 (6 bases). Trimming took off 4 bases at V and 6 bases at J, with 13 bases between the two ends. CDR1 and CDR2 (germline): LGHDT, YNNKEL (reference sequence). The CDR3 is 14 amino acids.